This T cell receptor (beta chain) was sequenced during a study of T-cell memory formation after mild COVID-19. Study information: Clusters were largely donor specific. Findings of the study overall: Balance between CD4 and CD8 was seen in clones contracting day 15 to 85, and a CD4+ lean was seen in later expanders. What remained unconfirmed was the SARS-CoV-2 specificity of second-wave clones peaking on day 37.

This CDR3 spans 17 amino acids. V was pared by 2 bases and J by 0 bases, with 17 bases between. Germline V gives CDR1 DFQATT, CDR2 SNEGSKA (reference sequence). This clonotype was recorded a few times. What it binds is not known. TCRdb processed the 5' RACE reads anew with MiXCR; each CDR3 protein has one entry. The table includes roughly 80,000 distinct CDR3 sequences, approximately 15% detected once. This chain joins TRBV20-1 and TRBJ2-1, with D unclear. Material for sequencing was PBMCs or a T cell subset sorted from them (not recorded which). This receptor was taken from an adult woman who had mild COVID-19 (a few samples of this study predate the infection). Cell type and time point are not known. This chain's CDR3 is CSARWAKGVSSYNEQFF. The CDR3, as DNA: TGCAGTGCTAGATGGGCGAAGGGTGTGAGCTCCTACAATGAGCAGTTCTTC.